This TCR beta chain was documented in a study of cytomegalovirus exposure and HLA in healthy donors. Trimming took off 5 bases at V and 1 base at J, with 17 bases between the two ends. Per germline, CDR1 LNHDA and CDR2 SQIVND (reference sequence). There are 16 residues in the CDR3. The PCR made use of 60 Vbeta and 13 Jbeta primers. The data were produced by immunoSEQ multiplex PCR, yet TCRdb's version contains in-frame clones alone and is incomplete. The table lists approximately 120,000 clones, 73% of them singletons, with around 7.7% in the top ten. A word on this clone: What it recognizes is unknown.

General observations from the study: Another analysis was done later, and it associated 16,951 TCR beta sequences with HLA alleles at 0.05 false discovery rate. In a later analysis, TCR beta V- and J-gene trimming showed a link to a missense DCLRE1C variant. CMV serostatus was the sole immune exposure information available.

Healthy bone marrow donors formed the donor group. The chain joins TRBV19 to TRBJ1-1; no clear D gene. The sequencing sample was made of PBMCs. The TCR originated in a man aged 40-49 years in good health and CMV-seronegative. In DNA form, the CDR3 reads TGTGCCAGTAGTGCCCTGGAGTCGGGTAGGAACACTGAAGCTTTCTTT. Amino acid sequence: CASSALESGRNTEAFF.